The entry below gives a single T cell receptor beta chain sequence along with its context. Its antigen is not known. Here immunoSEQ multiplex PCR was the method, and the copy in TCRdb shows in-frame clones only, minus some. The sample lists about 180,000 clones; 88% were seen once. The germline CDR1 and CDR2 sequences are SGDLS and YYNGEE. The CDR3 spans 13 residues. Trimming shortened V by 0 bases and J by 4 bases, and 7 bases separated the two germline ends. This sample was taken from a study of T cell responses to AZD1222 COVID-19 vaccine. Whole-study findings and limits: Rises in breadth and depth of Spike-specific TCRs came after two AZD1222 doses. Possibly, clonal diversity was underestimated; donors were largely white British and included more females.

This receptor was identified in an adult in good health. The sample consisted of peripheral blood, taken on day 0 of AZD1222 vaccination. This chain joins TRBV9 and TRBJ1-2, with D unresolved. Written as DNA, the CDR3 is TGTGCCAGCAGCGTAGAGATCAGCTATGGCTACACCTTC. As protein: CASSVEISYGYTF.